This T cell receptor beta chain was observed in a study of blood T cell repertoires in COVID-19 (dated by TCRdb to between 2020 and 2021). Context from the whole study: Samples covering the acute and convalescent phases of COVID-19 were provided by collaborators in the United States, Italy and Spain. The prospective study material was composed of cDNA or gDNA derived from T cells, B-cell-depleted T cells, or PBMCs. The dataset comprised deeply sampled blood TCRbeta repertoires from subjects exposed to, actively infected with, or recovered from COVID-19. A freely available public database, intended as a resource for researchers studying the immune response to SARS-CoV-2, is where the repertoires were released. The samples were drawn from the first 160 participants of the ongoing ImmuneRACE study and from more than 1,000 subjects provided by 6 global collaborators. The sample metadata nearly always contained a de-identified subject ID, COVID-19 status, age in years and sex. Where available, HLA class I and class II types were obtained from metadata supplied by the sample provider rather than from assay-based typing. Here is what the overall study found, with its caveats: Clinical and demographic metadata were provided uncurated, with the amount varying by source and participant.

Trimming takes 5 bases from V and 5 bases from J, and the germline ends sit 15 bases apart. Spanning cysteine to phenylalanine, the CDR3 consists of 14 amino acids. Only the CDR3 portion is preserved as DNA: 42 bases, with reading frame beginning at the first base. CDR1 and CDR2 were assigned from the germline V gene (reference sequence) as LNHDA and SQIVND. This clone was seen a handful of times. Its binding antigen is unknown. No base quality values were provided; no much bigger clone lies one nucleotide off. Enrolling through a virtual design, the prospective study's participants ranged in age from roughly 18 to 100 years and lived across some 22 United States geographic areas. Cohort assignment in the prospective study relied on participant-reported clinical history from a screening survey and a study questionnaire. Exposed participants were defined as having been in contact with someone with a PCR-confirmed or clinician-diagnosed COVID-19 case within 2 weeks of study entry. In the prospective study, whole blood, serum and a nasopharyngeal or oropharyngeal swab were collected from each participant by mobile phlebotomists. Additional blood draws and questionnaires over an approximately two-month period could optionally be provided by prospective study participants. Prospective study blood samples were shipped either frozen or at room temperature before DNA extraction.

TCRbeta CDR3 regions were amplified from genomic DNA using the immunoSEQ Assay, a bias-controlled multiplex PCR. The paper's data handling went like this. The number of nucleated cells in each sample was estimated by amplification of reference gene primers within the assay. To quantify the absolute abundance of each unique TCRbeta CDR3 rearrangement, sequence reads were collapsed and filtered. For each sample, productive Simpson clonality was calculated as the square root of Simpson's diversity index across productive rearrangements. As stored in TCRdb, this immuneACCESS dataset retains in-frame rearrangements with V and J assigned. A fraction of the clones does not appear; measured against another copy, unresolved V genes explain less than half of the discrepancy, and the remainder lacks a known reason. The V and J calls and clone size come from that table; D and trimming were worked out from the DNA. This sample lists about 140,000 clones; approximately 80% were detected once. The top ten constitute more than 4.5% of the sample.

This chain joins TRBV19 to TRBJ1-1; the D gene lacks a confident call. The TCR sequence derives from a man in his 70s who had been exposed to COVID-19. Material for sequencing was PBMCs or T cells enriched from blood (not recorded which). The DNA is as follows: TGTGCCAGTAGTGTAAGTAGCGGGGAAACTGAAGCTTTCTTT. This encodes CASSVSSGETEAFF.